This TCR beta chain came from a study of shared clonotypes between healthy human individuals. Findings of the study overall: Estimated clonotype richness was generally higher in naive than memory subsets. All-four-donor shared clonotypes had higher generation probabilities than non-shared clonotypes did. Clonotype sharing among the donors was expected to vary with sequencing depth.

Profiled with immunoSEQ multiplex PCR; TCRdb holds only in-frame clones, not every one. Altogether more than 1 million clones are present, about 84% being singletons, with the ten largest covering approximately 0.5%. This CDR3 comprises 13 residues. Germline V lookup: CDR1 KGHSH, CDR2 LQKENI. V lost 6 bases to trimming and J lost 5 bases, with 10 bases between them. Concerning this clone itself: What it binds is unknown.

This receptor was obtained from a man between 18 and 29 years old in good health. Some clones in this sample may be carry-over from other donors' samples. Sequencing was carried out using memory CD4+ T cells from PBMCs. Subset described: CD45RA-negative fraction. This sequence joins TRBV18 and TRBJ2-2; D gene ambiguous. CDR3 loop: CASSQDLTGELFF. The CDR3, as DNA: TGTGCCAGCTCCCAGGACCTTACCGGGGAGCTGTTTTTT.